Listed below are T cell receptor beta chains from one sample, sequenced in a study of T cells in Graves' hyperthyroidism and ophthalmopathy. TCRdb recomputed calls from the multiplex PCR reads with MiXCR, one row per CDR3 protein. Among under 400,000 distinct CDR3 sequences, about 15% were seen once, and the ten largest hold around a quarter. The specimen sequenced was blood. The origin of the receptors is a woman younger than 30 with Graves' hyperthyroidism that later progressed to Graves' ophthalmopathy. CDR3s include the opening cysteine and the closing phenylalanine or tryptophan. The D gene is left open where the match is weak. Expanded clones get a size class; other rows say once, few or many, or leave the size out.

clone_size: few
v_call: TRBV5-1
j_call: TRBJ2-1
d_call: TRBD2
cdr3_aa: CASSSSGSVYNEQFF
cdr3_nt: TGCGCCAGCAGCTCTAGCGGGAGTGTTTACAATGAGCAGTTCTTC

clone_size: .
v_call: TRBV20-1
j_call: TRBJ2-5
d_call: .
cdr3_aa: CSARIPWLDSETQYF
cdr3_nt: TGCAGTGCTAGAATCCCTTGGCTAGACTCTGAGACCCAGTACTTC

clone_size: few
v_call: TRBV28
j_call: TRBJ2-1
d_call: .
cdr3_aa: CASSPPRGLYNEQFF
cdr3_nt: TGTGCCAGCAGTCCCCCCCGAGGGTTGTACAATGAGCAGTTCTTC

clone_size: .
v_call: TRBV10-1
j_call: TRBJ2-6
d_call: TRBD2
cdr3_aa: CASRGLSGANVLTF
cdr3_nt: TGCGCCAGCAGGGGACTAAGCGGGGCCAACGTCCTGACTTTC

clone_size: many
v_call: TRBV28
j_call: TRBJ2-7
d_call: .
cdr3_aa: CASTPLKREGYEQYF
cdr3_nt: TGTGCCAGCACCCCTCTCAAGAGGGAAGGCTACGAGCAGTACTTC

clone_size: many
v_call: TRBV7-2
j_call: TRBJ2-1
d_call: .
cdr3_aa: CASSLELIQYNEQFF
cdr3_nt: TGTGCCAGCAGCTTAGAACTAATCCAATACAATGAGCAGTTCTTC

clone_size: many
v_call: TRBV20-1
j_call: TRBJ2-1
d_call: TRBD2
cdr3_aa: CSARLRLAGTNEQFF
cdr3_nt: TGCAGTGCTAGGTTACGCCTAGCGGGAACCAATGAGCAGTTCTTC

clone_size: many
v_call: TRBV29-1
j_call: TRBJ2-3
d_call: .
cdr3_aa: CSVKSSGGPSSADTQYF
cdr3_nt: TGCAGCGTCAAGTCCAGTGGGGGCCCCAGTAGCGCGGATACGCAGTATTTT

clone_size: many
v_call: TRBV6-2/TRBV6-3
j_call: TRBJ2-1
d_call: .
cdr3_aa: CASSYSWLAYNEQFF
cdr3_nt: TGTGCCAGCAGTTACTCCTGGCTAGCCTACAATGAGCAGTTCTTC

clone_size: once
v_call: TRBV4-2
j_call: TRBJ2-2
d_call: TRBD2
cdr3_aa: CASVAGGTNTGELFF
cdr3_nt: TGTGCCAGCGTAGCGGGAGGTACGAACACCGGGGAGCTGTTTTTT

clone_size: .
v_call: TRBV5-5
j_call: TRBJ2-2
d_call: .
cdr3_aa: CASSLLGSGGELFF
cdr3_nt: TGTGCCAGCAGCCTCCTAGGGTCGGGCGGGGAGCTGTTTTTT

clone_size: many
v_call: TRBV6-1
j_call: TRBJ2-5
d_call: .
cdr3_aa: CASSSTLSGKETQYF
cdr3_nt: TGTGCCAGCAGCTCAACTTTGTCCGGGAAAGAGACCCAGTACTTC

clone_size: many
v_call: TRBV7-9
j_call: TRBJ2-5
d_call: TRBD2
cdr3_aa: CASSSQRTSGETQYF
cdr3_nt: TGTGCCAGCAGCTCGCAAAGGACTAGCGGAGAGACCCAGTACTTC

clone_size: many
v_call: TRBV7-2
j_call: TRBJ1-4
d_call: .
cdr3_aa: CASSSRPRDEKLFF
cdr3_nt: TGTGCCAGCAGCTCCAGGCCCAGGGATGAAAAACTGTTTTTT

clone_size: many
v_call: TRBV29-1
j_call: TRBJ2-1
d_call: TRBD1
cdr3_aa: CSVEGDRGLSYNEQFF
cdr3_nt: TGCAGCGTTGAGGGGGACAGGGGATTGAGTTACAATGAGCAGTTCTTC

clone_size: many
v_call: TRBV7-9
j_call: TRBJ2-1
d_call: .
cdr3_aa: CASSYGSSYNEQFF
cdr3_nt: TGTGCCAGCAGCTACGGAAGCTCCTACAATGAGCAGTTCTTC

clone_size: .
v_call: TRBV7-9
j_call: TRBJ2-7
d_call: .
cdr3_aa: CASSAGWSSYEQYF
cdr3_nt: TGTGCCAGCAGCGCAGGATGGAGCTCCTACGAGCAGTACTTC

clone_size: once
v_call: TRBV20-1
j_call: TRBJ2-1
d_call: .
cdr3_aa: CSARLADLSYNEQFF
cdr3_nt: TGCAGTGCTAGATTAGCGGACCTCTCCTACAATGAGCAGTTCTTC

clone_size: many
v_call: TRBV4-1
j_call: TRBJ2-7
d_call: TRBD1
cdr3_aa: CASSQVVGDRGWQYF
cdr3_nt: TGCGCCAGCAGCCAAGTAGTGGGGGACAGGGGATGGCAGTACTTC

clone_size: .
v_call: TRBV28
j_call: TRBJ2-1
d_call: TRBD2
cdr3_aa: CASSPGLADYNEQFF
cdr3_nt: TGTGCCAGCAGTCCTGGACTAGCGGATTACAATGAGCAGTTCTTC

clone_size: many
v_call: TRBV7-2
j_call: TRBJ2-1
d_call: TRBD2
cdr3_aa: CASSRSGSSSYNEQFF
cdr3_nt: TGTGCCAGCAGCCGAAGCGGGAGTAGCTCCTACAATGAGCAGTTCTTC

clone_size: many
v_call: TRBV5-1
j_call: TRBJ2-3
d_call: .
cdr3_aa: CASSSRLVGETDTQYF
cdr3_nt: TGCGCCAGCAGCTCCAGACTAGTGGGGGAAACAGATACGCAGTATTTT

clone_size: many
v_call: TRBV28
j_call: TRBJ2-5
d_call: .
cdr3_aa: CASSLIASSKETQYF
cdr3_nt: TGTGCCAGCAGTTTAATCGCGTCTTCCAAAGAGACCCAGTACTTC

clone_size: many
v_call: TRBV12-3/TRBV12-4
j_call: TRBJ2-1
d_call: .
cdr3_aa: CASSLAMTYNEQFF
cdr3_nt: TGTGCCAGCAGTCTTGCCATGACCTACAATGAGCAGTTCTTC

clone_size: many
v_call: TRBV28
j_call: TRBJ2-1
d_call: TRBD2
cdr3_aa: CASSDHAAGGPNNEQFF
cdr3_nt: TGTGCCAGCAGCGACCATGCAGCGGGAGGGCCAAACAATGAGCAGTTCTTC

clone_size: many
v_call: TRBV7-7
j_call: TRBJ2-7
d_call: TRBD2
cdr3_aa: CASSLGGGHEQYF
cdr3_nt: TGTGCTAGCAGCTTAGGCGGGGGACACGAGCAGTACTTC

clone_size: .
v_call: TRBV19
j_call: TRBJ1-1
d_call: TRBD1
cdr3_aa: CASTLDRAGEAFF
cdr3_nt: TGTGCCAGTACCTTGGACAGGGCTGGTGAAGCTTTCTTT

clone_size: many
v_call: TRBV2
j_call: TRBJ1-1
d_call: .
cdr3_aa: CASTGPSPEAFF
cdr3_nt: TGTGCCAGCACCGGGCCCAGCCCTGAAGCTTTCTTT

clone_size: many
v_call: TRBV28
j_call: TRBJ2-3
d_call: .
cdr3_aa: CASSEPRAIVPSTDTQYF
cdr3_nt: TGTGCCAGCAGTGAACCCAGGGCTATCGTTCCTAGCACAGATACGCAGTATTTT